This T cell receptor beta chain was sequenced for a study of neurological immune-mediated disorders. From the 5' RACE reads, TCRdb called clonotypes with MiXCR, one entry per CDR3 protein. This sample yields fewer than 55,000 distinct CDR3 sequences, of which 8% to 10% are seen a single time; less than 2% belongs to the top ten. In this sample, this clonotype turned up many times. Time point defined: longitudinal time-point 1 (baseline). This receptor was obtained from a woman aged 40-49 years in good health. The sequencing sample was made of PBMCs.

CDR3 DNA: TGCGCCAGCAGCCAAGACCCAGGGGAAGGGCAAGAGACCCAGTACTTC. This translates into CASSQDPGEGQETQYF. This chain connects TRBV4-1 to TRBJ2-5, with D possibly TRBD1 on 6 matching bases. V lost 0 bases and J 2 bases, leaving 13 bases between the germline ends. CDR1 and CDR2 from the germline V gene are MGHRA and YSYEKL. CDR3 size: 16 residues.